This TCR beta chain was observed in a study of CD8 T cells in ankylosing spondylitis. V dropped 6 bases and J dropped 1; count of bases not matched to a gene: 8. This CDR3 contains 15 residues. Germline CDR1 is SEHNR and CDR2 is FQNEAQ (reference sequence). Notes on the study in general: Blood from ankylosing spondylitis patients appeared to carry a characteristic roughly eight-variant TCR beta motif.

Using its own MiXCR run on the 5' RACE reads, TCRdb lists one record per CDR3 protein. The data show approximately 220,000 distinct CDR3 sequences, with around 20% seen just once and more than 40% held by the top ten. This clonotype was counted only a few times. The antigen is not known. The source is a male donor with ankylosing spondylitis. Sequencing was done on a sample of blood, either unsorted or a sorted T cell fraction (not recorded which). The chain couples TRBV7-9 to TRBJ1-1; TRBD1 agrees at 7 bases. CDR3 protein: CASSPSTGTNTEAFF. In DNA, the CDR3 is TGTGCCAGCAGTCCTTCGACAGGGACGAACACTGAAGCTTTCTTT.